A single sample gave rise to the 16 T cell receptor beta chains below, sequenced in a study of early T cells in non-severe SARS-CoV-2 infection. TCRdb redid the calling of the 5' RACE reads with MiXCR, one entry per CDR3 protein. The data show 70,000 or so distinct CDR3 sequences, about 4.6% seen once. The sample in question was whole blood, obtained at baseline. All receptors derive from an adult who was a healthcare worker with PCR-confirmed SARS-CoV-2 infection or an uninfected control (not recorded which). The donor label of this sample is uncertain.

At least ten counts were recorded for this clonotype. The gene calls are TRBV2 and TRBJ1-1; D is undetermined. The V gene lost 7 bases and the J gene lost 6 bases, with 15 bases spanning the gap. CDR3 size: 13 residues. Germline values: CDR1 SNHLY, CDR2 FYNNEI. The CDR3 DNA sequence: TGTGCCAGCAATCCGCGTCGGAGAGCTGAAGCTTTCTTT. This sequence encodes CASNPRRRAEAFF.

This clonotype was counted at least ten times. The J gene is TRBJ1-3, the V gene TRBV29-1; D not certain. The V gene's germline CDR1 is SQVTM and CDR2 ANQGSEA. Trimming took off 2 bases at V and 6 bases at J, with 5 bases between the two ends. The CDR3 contains 11 residues. CDR3 DNA sequence: TGCAGCGTTGAACTTTTAAACACCATATATTTT. Residues: CSVELLNTIYF.

The chain couples TRBV6-2 or TRBV6-3 to TRBJ1-6, with a possible D match to TRBD1 (5 bases). The CDR3 runs 11 residues. Germline-derived CDR1 and CDR2 are MNHEY and SVGEGT. V was cut by 6 bases and J by 8 bases, with 5 bases left in between. CDR3 nucleotides: TGTGCCAGCAGGGGGGATTCACCCCTCCACTTT. This translates into CASRGDSPLHF.

This chain connects TRBV14 to TRBJ2-2; the D gene is possibly TRBD1 (5 bases). The V and J ends lost 0 bases and 7 bases respectively, with 9 bases between them. The CDR3 is 14 residues long. Germline-derived CDR1 and CDR2 are SGHDN and FVKESK. The CDR3 nucleotides are TGTGCCAGCAGCCAAGATCTCAGGGACGGGGAGCTGTTTTTT. The encoded protein is CASSQDLRDGELFF.

This clonotype was detected many times. As DNA, the CDR3 is TGCAGCGTTGAATCGGGGAGGGGGCCCTACGAGCAGTACTTC. Translating it yields CSVESGRGPYEQYF. This sequence joins TRBV29-1 and TRBJ2-7; D might be TRBD1 or TRBD2, each matching 7 bases. Trimming stripped 2 bases from V and 2 bases from J, with 13 bases between. CDR1 and CDR2 from the germline V gene are SQVTM and ANQGSEA. This CDR3 has 14 residues.

A few counts support this clonotype. This chain joins TRBV2 and TRBJ1-1; the match to TRBD1 covers 8 bases. CDR3 size: 15 residues. Germline V gene lookup returns CDR1 SNHLY and CDR2 FYNNEI. V trimming: 6 bases; J trimming: 3 bases; junction bases outside the gene matches: 9. The DNA of the CDR3 is TGTGCCAGCAGAACGACAGGGGTCGGGGACACTGAAGCTTTCTTT. Its protein product is CASRTTGVGDTEAFF. Full variable domain (remainder filled in from reference TRBV2 and TRBJ1-1): EPEVTQTPSHQVTQMGQEVILRCVPISNHLYFYWYRQILGQKVEFLVSFYNNEISEKSEIFDDQFSVERPDGSNFTLKIRSTKLEDSAMYFCASRTTGVGDTEAFFGQGTRLTVV.

This clonotype was observed many times. The chain recombines TRBV14 with TRBJ1-1; D may be TRBD1 (5 bases). The length of the CDR3 is 13 residues. V was clipped by 5 bases and J by 1 base, with 8 bases between them. CDR1 is SGHDN and CDR2 is FVKESK in the germline V gene. This chain's CDR3 is CASSATENTEAFF. In DNA form, the CDR3 reads TGTGCCAGCAGCGCGACAGAGAACACTGAAGCTTTCTTT.

This clonotype occurred a few times. The rearrangement joins TRBV4-3 to TRBJ2-7, with 11 nucleotides matching TRBD2. The CDR3 length is 18 residues. J gave up 0 bases and V 1 base, and 8 bases lay outside the gene matches. Germline V gene data show CDR1 as LGHNA and CDR2 as YSLEER. CDR3 bases: TGCGCCAGCAGCCAAGGACTAGCGGGGATAGGGGTCTCCTACGAGCAGTACTTC. Amino acid sequence: CASSQGLAGIGVSYEQYF.

The rearrangement links TRBV6-6 to TRBJ2-3; TRBD2 aligns across 10 bases. Germline V gene lookup returns CDR1 MNHNY and CDR2 SVGAGI (reference sequence). The V and J ends lost 6 bases and 4 bases, in that order; junction bases with no gene match: 7. This CDR3 spans 15 amino acids. The DNA of the CDR3 is TGTGCCAGCAGGAGTAGCGGGGGGTTACCAGATACGCAGTATTTT. It yields the protein CASRSSGGLPDTQYF.

This clonotype has at least ten counts. J is TRBJ2-7 and V is TRBV7-2; 9 nucleotides line up with TRBD2. This CDR3 spans 15 amino acids. V dropped 7 bases and J dropped 3; count of bases not matched to a gene: 10. Germline V gene data show CDR1 as SGHTA and CDR2 as FQGNSA. CDR3 nucleotide sequence: TGTGCCAGCACCCTGGCTAGCGGGGCAAACTACGAGCAGTACTTC. Its protein product is CASTLASGANYEQYF.

This clonotype was observed at least ten times. The chain links TRBV6-6 to TRBJ2-1, with unresolved D. The CDR3 consists of 9 residues. Trimming shortened V by 2 bases and J by 13 bases, and 3 bases separated the two germline ends. From germline, CDR1 is MNHNY and CDR2 SVGAGI (reference sequence). CDR3 nucleotides: TGTGCCAGCAGTTACCCACAGTTCTTC. This gives the protein CASSYPQFF.

The sample holds many counts of this clonotype. The chain carries TRBV6-5 and TRBJ2-2; D is possibly TRBD1 (6 bases). The CDR3 has 16 amino acids. Trimming cost V 0 bases and J 0 bases, with 8 bases left between them. Per germline, CDR1 MNHEY and CDR2 SVGAGI. CDR3 loop: CASSYSHRANTGELFF. CDR3 coding DNA: TGTGCCAGCAGTTACTCGCACAGGGCGAACACCGGGGAGCTGTTTTTT.

V and J are TRBV7-9 and TRBJ1-5; unclear D gene. The CDR3 covers 19 residues. Between the trimmed V and J ends, which lost 0 bases and 0 bases, there was a span of 18 bases. The germline V gene encodes CDR1 SEHNR and CDR2 FQNEAQ (reference sequence). The CDR3 DNA follows: TGTGCCAGCAGCTTAGCGTTGTTCTTCCTGGAATATAGCAATCAGCCCCAGCATTTT. Its protein is CASSLALFFLEYSNQPQHF.

The V and J genes are TRBV6-5 and TRBJ2-2, with D perhaps TRBD1 (6 bases). Trimming removed 2 bases from V and 2 bases from J, with 12 bases in between. Germline CDR1 is MNHEY and CDR2 is SVGAGI. There are 16 residues in the CDR3. The CDR3 spells CASSYEGVLNTGELFF. The DNA of the CDR3 is TGTGCCAGCAGTTACGAGGGGGTCCTCAACACCGGGGAGCTGTTTTTT.

J is TRBJ1-1 and V is TRBV13; possibly TRBD1 for D (6 bases). Germline V gene data show CDR1 as PRHDT and CDR2 as FYEKMQ (reference sequence). V shed 1 base and J shed 5 bases, with 8 bases lying between them. The CDR3 sequence is 13 residues long. Written as DNA, the CDR3 is TGTGCCAGCAGCTTAGAAGGGGGGACTGAAGCTTTCTTT. Amino acids: CASSLEGGTEAFF. Looking up the rest from reference TRBV13 and TRBJ1-1 gives the full variable domain: AAGVIQSPRHLIKEKRETATLKCYPIPRHDTVYWYQQGPGQDPQFLISFYEKMQSDKGSIPDRFSAQQFSDYHSELNMSSLELGDSALYFCASSLEGGTEAFFGQGTRLTVV.

This clonotype showed up many times. The chain joins TRBV28 to TRBJ1-1, with D uncertain. There are 13 residues in the CDR3. Per the germline V gene, CDR1 is MDHEN and CDR2 is SYDVKM. V was clipped by 2 bases and J by 3 bases, with 7 bases between them. CDR3 nucleotide sequence: TGTGCCAGCAGTTTAGTTACAGACACTGAAGCTTTCTTT. Translated: CASSLVTDTEAFF.